This TCR beta chain was sequenced during a study of CD8 T cells in Susac syndrome. To note about this clonotype: Its antigen remains unknown.

Sequencing targeted TCR beta in T cells from blood (CD8+ and CD4+). The CD8+ and CD4+ T cells were negatively isolated, with the TEMRA cells enriched by FACS. V was shortened by 6 bases and J by 6 bases, with 12 bases between the two germline ends. The germline CDR1 and CDR2 sequences are SQVTM and ANQGSEA. This CDR3 is built from 11 residues. General study results and limits: TCR sequencing and HLA analysis covered a relatively small number of individuals.

About 0.45 to 1 ug RNA was reverse transcribed with random hexamers. Amplification of TCR beta CDR3 by immunoSEQ multiplex PCR spanned 54 Vbeta and 13 Jbeta. One entry per CDR3 protein results from TCRdb running MiXCR on the immunoSEQ multiplex PCR reads. The sample has under 200,000 distinct CDR3 sequences, approximately 96% seen once; the top ten hold around 0.15%. The chain is built from TRBV29-1 and TRBJ2-7; a possible D gene is TRBD1 (6 bases). Specimen: CD8+ T cells from PBMCs. This receptor was obtained from a human donor with multiple sclerosis. The CDR3 nucleotides are TGCAGCGTCCCCACAGGGTTCGAGCAGTACTTC. It translates to CSVPTGFEQYF.